A selection of T cell receptor beta chains follows, all from one sample in a study of cytomegalovirus exposure and HLA in healthy donors. Data came from immunoSEQ multiplex PCR; TCRdb stores just in-frame clones and leaves some out. The data contain 85,000 to 130,000 clones, about 70% of them seen just once; the ten biggest clones take up approximately 0.8%. The sequenced sample was PBMCs. These receptors were taken from a boy younger than 18 in good health and CMV-seronegative. The CDR3 runs from the conserved cysteine through the conserved F or W. The D gene is left open where the match is weak. Not all rows give a size; the values are once, few, many and, for expanded clones, a class.

d_call	clone_size	j_call	v_call	cdr3_nt	cdr3_aa
NA	NA	TRBJ2-6	TRBV6-5	TGTGCCAGCAGTTACTCGAGCCCTTCTGGGGCCAACGTCCTGACTTTC	CASSYSSPSGANVLTF
TRBD2	NA	TRBJ2-3	TRBV5-1	TGCGCCAGCAAAGCGGGGGACCTCACAGATACGCAGTATTTT	CASKAGDLTDTQYF
TRBD1	NA	TRBJ1-5	TRBV30	TGTGCCTGGACCAACCGGGACAGTTATAGCAATCAGCCCCAGCATTTT	CAWTNRDSYSNQPQHF
NA	few	TRBJ1-4	TRBV5-1	TGCGCCAGCAGCTCCCAGGGGACTAATGAAAAACTGTTTTTT	CASSSQGTNEKLFF
NA	NA	TRBJ1-1	TRBV30	TGTGCCTGGGAAAGGGGACAGAACACTGAAGCTTTCTTT	CAWERGQNTEAFF
TRBD1	NA	TRBJ1-4	TRBV11-2	TGTGCCAGCAGCTTAAGACAGGGTGGATTGGGTGGTGAAAAACTGTTTTTT	CASSLRQGGLGGEKLFF
TRBD2	NA	TRBJ2-1	TRBV5-1	TGCGCCAGCAGCTGGGCGGGGGGGCACGCCTACAATGAGCAGTTCTTC	CASSWAGGHAYNEQFF
NA	NA	TRBJ2-2	TRBV28	TGTGCCAGCAGTTCCCTCTACCGGGAGCGCGGGGAGCTGTTTTTT	CASSSLYRERGELFF
NA	NA	TRBJ2-6	TRBV21-1	TGTGCCGGAGGATGGTATAACTCAGGTTTGAAGACCAACGTCCTGACTTTC	CAGGWYNSGLKTNVLTF
TRBD2	NA	TRBJ2-7	TRBV4-1	TGCGCCAGCAGGCGACTAGCGGGGGTTTCCTACGAGCAGTACTTC	CASRRLAGVSYEQYF
TRBD1	NA	TRBJ2-7	TRBV29-1	TGCAAGACAGGGAACGAGCAGTACTTC	CKTGNEQYF
TRBD2	once	TRBJ2-5	TRBV5-1	TGCGCCAGCAGCCCTCCGACTAGCGGGGGACAAGAGACCCAGTACTTC	CASSPPTSGGQETQYF
NA	NA	TRBJ1-1	TRBV10-3	TGTGCCATCAGAAGAGCAGGGGTTCGTGAAGCTTTCTTT	CAIRRAGVREAFF
TRBD2	NA	TRBJ2-4	TRBV5-6	TGTGCCAGCAGCCTAGACCTCCCGACTAGCGGCCTAGCCAAAAACATTCAGTACTTC	CASSLDLPTSGLAKNIQYF
NA	few	TRBJ2-5	TRBV9	TGTGCCAGCAGCGCCCTAGGGGATGCGACCCAGTACTTC	CASSALGDATQYF
TRBD2	NA	TRBJ2-7	TRBV4-3	TGCGCCAGCAGCCAAGATGTCTCGCGGGGGGCCTACGAGCAGTACTTC	CASSQDVSRGAYEQYF
TRBD1	NA	TRBJ1-1	TRBV28	TGTGCCAGCATAGCAGGGGGCGTTGGGACTGAAGCTTTCTTT	CASIAGGVGTEAFF
NA	few	TRBJ2-6	TRBV4-2	TGTGCCAGCAGCCCCCAGGAAACTGGGGCCAACGTCCTGACTTTC	CASSPQETGANVLTF
TRBD1	NA	TRBJ1-4	TRBV7-2	TGTGCCAGCAGGGACAGGAATGAAAAACTGTTTTTT	CASRDRNEKLFF
TRBD2	NA	TRBJ2-3	TRBV28	TGTGCCAGCAGTCCCGGGAGCGGGAGGGCCGCAGATACGCAGTATTTT	CASSPGSGRAADTQYF
NA	NA	TRBJ1-5	TRBV10-3	TGTGCCATCAGTGTTGGGGGCGTAAATCAGCCCCAGCATTTT	CAISVGGVNQPQHF
NA	NA	TRBJ1-4	TRBV19	TGTGCCAGTAGTACCCAGGGAACTAATGAAAAACTGTTTTTT	CASSTQGTNEKLFF
NA	NA	TRBJ1-2	TRBV30	TGTGCCTGGAGTAATGGCCGCCCGGGGGACTATGGCTACACCTTC	CAWSNGRPGDYGYTF
NA	few	TRBJ1-3	TRBV28	TGTGCCAGCAGTCCCCGGACAGCTGGAAACACCATATATTTT	CASSPRTAGNTIYF